Here is one TCR beta chain with its context. Its antigen remains unidentified. Profiling relied on immunoSEQ multiplex PCR, and the TCRdb table lists in-frame clones only, not all of them. Here the sample spans around 68,000 clones, approximately 87% being singletons. This record belongs to a study of neoadjuvant anti-PD-1 for oral cavity cancer. Study at large: Before surgery, most patients got three to four biweekly 3 mg/kg nivolumab doses. General observations from the study: Treg/Th17 ratio rose with pretreatment blood and fell with post-treatment tumor TCRbeta clonality.

Trimming at V came to 6 bases and at J to 5 bases, leaving 15 bases not matched to a gene. This CDR3 contains 16 residues. The germline V gene has CDR1 MDHEN and CDR2 SYDVKM. Time point described: after neoadjuvant nivolumab, at surgical resection. V usage is TRBV28 and J usage is TRBJ2-5; 7 nucleotides match TRBD1. The sequencing used PBMCs, collected after nivolumab (anti-PD-1) treatment. This receptor was identified in a person between 40 and 85 years old with oral cavity squamous cell carcinoma. CDR3 in amino acids: CASRVGGSFRGETQYF. CDR3 in DNA: TGTGCCAGCAGGGTAGGGGGCAGTTTTAGAGGGGAGACCCAGTACTTC. Filled out from reference TRBV28 and TRBJ2-5, the complete variable domain reads DVKVTQSSRYLVKRTGEKVFLECVQDMDHENMFWYRQDPGLGLRLIYFSYDVKMKEKGDIPEGYSVSREKKERFSLILESASTNQTSMYLCASRVGGSFRGETQYFGPGTRLLVL.